These T cell receptor beta chains were read from a single sample in a study of siplizumab effects on memory and regulatory T cells. Sequencing was performed with immunoSEQ multiplex PCR; in TCRdb, only in-frame clones are kept and a portion is missing. Of some 100,000 clones detected, 75% to 95% appear once; the ten largest clones hold around 2.6%. The sequencing sample was made of CD4+ T cells sorted from blood. The source is a human donor in good health. Some clones in this sample may be carry-over from other donors' samples. Both conserved end residues are part of each CDR3. The D gene is left open where the match is weak. The size entry is marked missing in some rows and otherwise reads once, few, many or a size class.

d_call,clone_size,v_call,j_call,cdr3_aa,cdr3_nt
NA,NA,TRBV6-1,TRBJ2-5,CATESTGRETQYF,TGTGCCACCGAGTCTACAGGGAGGGAGACCCAGTACTTC
NA,NA,TRBV6-6,TRBJ2-5,CASSYGSGGTQYF,TGTGCCAGCAGTTACGGTAGTGGAGGGACCCAGTACTTC
TRBD1,NA,TRBV27,TRBJ2-6,CASSLTGAVLGANVLTF,TGTGCCAGCAGTTTAACAGGGGCGGTACTCGGGGCCAACGTCCTGACTTTC
NA,NA,TRBV5-5,TRBJ1-1,CASSREGLNTEAFF,TGTGCCAGCAGCCGCGAAGGGCTGAACACTGAAGCTTTCTTT
NA,NA,TRBV9,TRBJ1-1,CASSVGGTNTEAFF,TGTGCCAGCAGCGTAGGGGGGACGAACACTGAAGCTTTCTTT
TRBD1,NA,TRBV6-1,TRBJ1-2,CASSRDRGEWGYTF,TGTGCCAGCAGTAGGGACAGGGGAGAGTGGGGCTACACCTTC
NA,NA,TRBV18,TRBJ2-5,CASSPTSEAKTQYF,TGTGCCAGCTCACCGACGTCGGAGGCAAAGACCCAGTACTTC
NA,NA,TRBV7-3,TRBJ2-3,CASSPTFSALTTDTQYF,TGTGCCAGCAGCCCAACTTTTAGCGCCCTAACCACAGATACGCAGTATTTT
NA,NA,TRBV7-7,TRBJ2-1,CASSPWGTHLNEQFF,TGTGCTAGCAGCCCTTGGGGTACGCATTTGAATGAGCAGTTCTTC
TRBD2,NA,TRBV15,TRBJ2-7,CATSRDSGLAATYEQYF,TGTGCCACCAGCAGAGATAGTGGACTAGCGGCCACCTACGAGCAGTACTTC
TRBD1,NA,TRBV11-3,TRBJ2-1,CASSPDRGPYNEQFF,TGTGCCAGCAGCCCCGACAGGGGACCTTACAATGAGCAGTTCTTC
NA,NA,TRBV5-1,TRBJ2-5,CAGSLDNSRETQYF,TGCGCCGGCAGCTTGGATAATAGCCGAGAGACCCAGTACTTC
NA,NA,TRBV5-4,TRBJ2-7,CASSPLGAIVDEQYF,TGTGCCAGCAGCCCCCTAGGGGCGATTGTCGACGAGCAGTACTTC
TRBD1,once,TRBV19,TRBJ1-1,CASSQGGGTEAFF,TGTGCCAGTAGCCAGGGGGGCGGCACTGAAGCTTTCTTT
NA,NA,TRBV11-2,TRBJ2-3,CASSPDPFGDTQYF,TGTGCCAGCAGCCCCGATCCTTTCGGAGATACGCAGTATTTT
TRBD1,NA,TRBV9,TRBJ1-1,CASSALSTGKNTEAFF,TGTGCCAGCAGCGCCCTCTCGACAGGGAAGAACACTGAAGCTTTCTTT
NA,NA,TRBV7-3,TRBJ1-1,CASSLMGPGVGTEAFF,TGTGCCAGCAGCTTGATGGGTCCCGGGGTTGGAACTGAAGCTTTCTTT
NA,few,TRBV10-3,TRBJ1-5,CAISESAQPQHF,TGTGCCATCAGTGAGTCTGCTCAGCCCCAGCATTTT
NA,NA,TRBV21-1,TRBJ1-5,CARVAYRGRMVQPQHF,TGTGCCAGGGTTGCTTACAGGGGGCGCATGGTCCAGCCCCAGCATTTT
NA,NA,TRBV7-8,TRBJ2-3,CASSPNADPGATDTQYF,TGTGCCAGCAGCCCAAATGCGGACCCCGGGGCGACAGATACGCAGTATTTT
NA,NA,TRBV6-5,TRBJ1-2,CASSETRGGGYTF,TGTGCCAGCAGTGAGACGAGGGGCGGTGGCTACACCTTC
TRBD2,NA,TRBV5-1,TRBJ2-1,CASSLDGSGRADEQFF,TGCGCCAGCAGCTTGGATGGTAGCGGGAGGGCTGATGAGCAGTTCTTC
NA,NA,TRBV7-9,TRBJ1-3,CASSPARGGNTIYF,TGTGCCAGCAGCCCCGCCCGGGGTGGAAACACCATATATTTT
TRBD1,NA,TRBV19,TRBJ2-2,CASTMGQGNTGELFF,TGTGCCAGTACTATGGGACAGGGCAACACCGGGGAGCTGTTTTTT
NA,once,TRBV15,TRBJ1-2,CATSRDRHRLYGYTF,TGTGCCACCAGCAGAGATAGACATAGGCTCTATGGCTACACCTTC
NA,NA,TRBV5-6,TRBJ2-5,CASSPKGTKEETQYF,TGTGCCAGCAGCCCAAAAGGGACCAAGGAAGAGACCCAGTACTTC
NA,NA,TRBV5-1,TRBJ1-4,CASSLGGRNEKLFF,TGCGCCAGCAGCCTGGGCGGAAGAAATGAAAAACTGTTTTTT
NA,NA,TRBV27,TRBJ2-3,CASSFLAGKDTQYF,TGTGCCAGCAGTTTTCTGGCAGGGAAAGATACGCAGTATTTT
NA,NA,TRBV7-3,TRBJ2-6,CASSLTTPGVGANVLTF,TGTGCCAGCAGCCTCACCACCCCAGGGGTTGGGGCCAACGTCCTGACTTTC
TRBD1,NA,TRBV7-3,TRBJ2-7,CASSLRGDRTYEQYF,TGTGCCAGCAGCTTAAGAGGGGACAGAACCTACGAGCAGTACTTC
NA,NA,TRBV4-1,TRBJ2-1,CASSQDAGAFYNEQFF,TGCGCCAGCAGCCAAGATGCAGGGGCTTTTTATAATGAGCAGTTCTTC
TRBD2,NA,TRBV28,TRBJ2-1,CASSRLLAGGDNEQFF,TGTGCCAGCAGTCGCTTACTAGCGGGAGGGGACAATGAGCAGTTCTTC
TRBD2,NA,TRBV4-2,TRBJ2-7,CASSHARGGGTPYEQYF,TGTGCCAGCAGCCACGCCCGGGGGGGCGGGACACCCTACGAGCAGTACTTC
NA,NA,TRBV6-4,TRBJ2-4,CASSIEDGSNIQYF,TGTGCCAGCAGTATCGAGGACGGGTCAAACATTCAGTACTTC
NA,few,TRBV4-1,TRBJ1-5,CASSQEGGPTQPQHF,TGCGCCAGCAGCCAAGAGGGGGGTCCGACTCAGCCCCAGCATTTT
NA,NA,TRBV7-3,TRBJ2-6,CASSESTPPGGANVLTF,TGTGCCAGCAGCGAATCCACTCCCCCTGGTGGGGCCAACGTCCTGACTTTC
NA,NA,TRBV1,TRBJ2-7,CTSSQRTRGWREVEQYF,TGCACCAGCAGCCAACGTACGCGGGGGTGGCGGGAGGTGGAGCAGTACTTC
TRBD2,NA,TRBV10-2,TRBJ2-3,CASSESRTSGGYTDTQYF,TGCGCCAGCAGTGAGTCCAGGACTAGCGGGGGTTATACAGATACGCAGTATTTT
TRBD1,NA,TRBV19,TRBJ1-2,CATRTGVIPPHSVDYTF,TGTGCCACCAGGACAGGGGTCATCCCACCTCATTCCGTGGACTACACCTTC
NA,once,TRBV6-1,TRBJ2-1,CASRSMGINNEQFF,TGTGCCAGCAGGTCCATGGGGATCAACAATGAGCAGTTCTTC
NA,once,TRBV5-1,TRBJ1-1,CASSWRPEGGTEAFF,TGCGCCAGCAGCTGGAGGCCGGAGGGAGGAACTGAAGCTTTCTTT
TRBD2,NA,TRBV7-8,TRBJ2-3,CASSLGSSGRASTDTQYF,TGTGCCAGCAGCTTAGGGTCTAGCGGGAGGGCGAGCACAGATACGCAGTATTTT
NA,NA,TRBV18,TRBJ1-1,CASSPWTRPNTEAFF,TGTGCCAGCTCACCGTGGACAAGACCGAACACTGAAGCTTTCTTT
TRBD1,NA,TRBV25-1,TRBJ2-7,CASSGPNRGAYEQYF,TGTGCCAGCAGTGGCCCTAACAGGGGGGCCTACGAGCAGTACTTC
NA,NA,TRBV5-1,TRBJ2-5,CASSLSERETQYF,TGCGCCAGCAGCTTGTCGGAGAGAGAGACCCAGTACTTC
NA,NA,TRBV21-1,TRBJ1-1,CASSADRGYSQPTVLNTEAFF,TGTGCCAGTTCCGCCGACAGGGGGTATAGCCAACCAACTGTTTTGAACACTGAAGCTTTCTTT
TRBD2,NA,TRBV6-1,TRBJ2-7,CASSLAAGDYEQYF,TGTGCCAGCAGCCTGGCAGCGGGAGACTACGAGCAGTACTTC
NA,NA,TRBV25-1,TRBJ2-7,CASSARDASSYEQYF,TGTGCCAGCAGTGCCCGGGACGCCAGCTCCTACGAGCAGTACTTC
NA,NA,TRBV28,TRBJ1-1,CASSLWRAEAFF,TGTGCCAGCAGTTTATGGCGGGCTGAAGCTTTCTTT
TRBD2,NA,TRBV23-1,TRBJ2-5,CASQERERETQYF,TGCGCCAGCCAAGAGCGGGAGAGGGAGACCCAGTACTTC
TRBD2,NA,TRBV5-1,TRBJ2-7,CASSITSGIPYEQYF,TGCGCCAGCAGCATAACTAGCGGGATTCCGTACGAGCAGTACTTC
NA,NA,TRBV27,TRBJ2-4,CASSLATPGGIAKNIQYF,TGTGCCAGCAGTTTAGCCACCCCTGGGGGTATAGCCAAAAACATTCAGTACTTC
TRBD1,NA,TRBV29-1,TRBJ1-2,CSVGTGFEPYTF,TGCAGCGTAGGGACAGGGTTCGAGCCCTACACCTTC
NA,NA,TRBV6-5,TRBJ2-5,CASSWDFGETQYF,TGTGCCAGCAGCTGGGACTTCGGGGAGACCCAGTACTTC
TRBD2,few,TRBV7-9,TRBJ2-3,CASSPKARTRTDTQYF,TGTGCCAGCAGCCCAAAGGCGCGGACTAGGACAGATACGCAGTATTTT
NA,once,TRBV15,TRBJ1-2,CATSRDEGNYGYTF,TGTGCCACCAGCAGAGATGAGGGAAACTATGGCTACACCTTC
NA,NA,TRBV29-1,TRBJ2-1,CSVEVGNSYNEQFF,TGCAGCGTTGAGGTCGGGAACTCCTACAATGAGCAGTTCTTC
NA,once,TRBV4-2,TRBJ2-7,CASSPTTSPGDMFNSYEQYF,TGTGCCAGCAGCCCCACTACTAGTCCGGGAGACATGTTTAACTCCTACGAGCAGTACTTC
TRBD1,NA,TRBV2,TRBJ2-7,CASSPGGEPYEQYF,TGTGCCAGCAGTCCAGGGGGCGAACCCTACGAGCAGTACTTC
NA,NA,TRBV5-1,TRBJ2-3,CASSLAGDTQYF,TGCGCCAGCAGCTTGGCCGGAGATACGCAGTATTTT